The entry below describes one TCR beta chain. Its antigen remains unknown. The length of the CDR3 is 16 residues. Germline assignment: CDR1 GTSNPN and CDR2 SVGIG (reference sequence). Carrying UMI labels, the TRB cDNA libraries were prepared through 5' RACE. TCRdb reprocessed the 5' RACE reads, with one entry per CDR3 protein and no DNA. This repertoire includes 25,000 to 35,000 distinct CDR3 sequences. The sample belongs to a study of CXCR3-negative and CXCR3-positive naive CD8 T cells. The study, taken as a whole, reports: CD5 surface expression was similar among naive subsets, and TCR strength was estimated by inference from TRB CDR3 properties.

Specimen: memory CD8+ T cells from blood. The chain uses TRBV30 and TRBJ2-1; TCRdb reports TRBD1, a call that lacks DNA to check it against. The clonotype originates from a human donor in good health. Some clones in this sample may be carry-over from other donors' samples. Here the CDR3 reads CAWSPQGTGGYNEQFF.